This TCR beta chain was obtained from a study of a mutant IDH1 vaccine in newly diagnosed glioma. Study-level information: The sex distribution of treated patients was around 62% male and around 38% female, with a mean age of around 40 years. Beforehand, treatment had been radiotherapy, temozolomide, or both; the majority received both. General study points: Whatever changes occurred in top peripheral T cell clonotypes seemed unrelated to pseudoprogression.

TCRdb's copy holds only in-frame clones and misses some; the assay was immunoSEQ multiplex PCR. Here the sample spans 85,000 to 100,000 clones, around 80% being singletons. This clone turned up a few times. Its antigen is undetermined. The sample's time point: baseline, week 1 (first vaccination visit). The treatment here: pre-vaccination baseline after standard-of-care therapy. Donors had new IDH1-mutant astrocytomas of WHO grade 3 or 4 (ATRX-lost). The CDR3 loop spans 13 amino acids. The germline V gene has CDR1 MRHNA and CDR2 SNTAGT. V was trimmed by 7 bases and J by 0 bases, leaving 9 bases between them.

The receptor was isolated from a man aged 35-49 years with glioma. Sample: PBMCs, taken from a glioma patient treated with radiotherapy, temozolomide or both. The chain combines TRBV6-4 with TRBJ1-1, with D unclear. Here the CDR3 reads CASKATVNTEAFF. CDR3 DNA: TGTGCCAGCAAGGCCACTGTGAACACTGAAGCTTTCTTT.